The clone carrying this T cell receptor beta chain was observed a single time. The ends lost 7 bases at V and 5 bases at J; junction bases unmatched: 8. CDR1 is MGHDK and CDR2 is SYGVNS in the germline V gene. The CDR3 spans 13 residues. This sample was taken from a study of blood T cell repertoires in COVID-19. As originally analysed: Cell counts per sample came from amplifying reference gene primers. Assay used: immunoSEQ multiplex PCR; TCRdb lists only in-frame clones, some missing. The D gene and trimming were derived from the DNA, and the V and J assignments and clone size from that table. The table has about 95,000 clones, approximately 89% seen once.

The rearrangement links TRBV25-1 to TRBJ2-7, with 7 bases identical to TRBD1. Sample: peripheral blood. The origin of this receptor is a human donor in a cohort sampled during active COVID-19. CDR3 protein: CASTTGSKDEQYF. The CDR3 region has the DNA TGTGCCAGCACGACAGGGTCAAAGGACGAGCAGTACTTC.